The 27 T cell receptor beta chains given below trace back to one sample, sequenced in a study of T cells in Graves' hyperthyroidism and ophthalmopathy. TCR beta CDR3 regions were amplified from RNA. The HTBI primer set drove a first-round RT-PCR of the TCR CDR3. TCRdb ran MiXCR on the multiplex PCR reads and lists one entry per CDR3 protein. The sample yields some 600,000 distinct CDR3 sequences, approximately 15% seen once. Sequences were obtained from blood. These receptor sequences come from a woman in her thirties with Graves' hyperthyroidism that later progressed to Graves' ophthalmopathy.

This clonotype was counted between two and nine times. CDR3 in DNA: TGCGCCAGCAGCTTGGCCGACTCTAGGGAGCAGTACTTC. This gives the protein CASSLADSREQYF. This sequence joins TRBV5-1 and TRBJ2-7, with D unclear. V lost 0 bases and J lost 7, with 11 bases in between. The germline CDR1 and CDR2 sequences are SGHRS and YFSETQ. The CDR3 is 13 residues long.

A single count supports this clonotype. The V and J genes are TRBV27 and TRBJ2-1; D unclear. The CDR3 loop spans 14 amino acids. V dropped 2 bases and J dropped 4 bases, with 9 bases sitting between them. Germline V lookup: CDR1 MNHEY, CDR2 SMNVEV (reference sequence). The CDR3 DNA follows: TGTGCCAGCAGTTTAGAGTGGTGGTACAATGAGCAGTTCTTC. Amino acids: CASSLEWWYNEQFF.

As for this clonotype: This sequence may be a read error, since a much larger clone differs from it by one base. The genes are TRBV3-1 and TRBJ2-2; weak D call: TRBD2 (6 bases). The CDR3 is 14 amino acids. The germline CDR1 and CDR2 sequences are LGHDT and YNNKEL (reference sequence). V was clipped by 8 bases and J by 8 bases, with 18 bases between them. The CDR3 sequence: CASGVTGVSGELFF. The DNA for the CDR3 is TGTGCCAGCGGGGTGACGGGAGTGTCAGGGGAGCTGTTTTTT. The complete variable domain, with remaining parts taken from reference TRBV3-1 and TRBJ2-2, reads DTAVSQTPKYLVTQMGNDKSIKCEQNLGHDTMYWYKQDSKKFLKIMFSYNNKELIINETVPNRFSPKSPDKAHLNLHINSLELGDSAVYFCASGVTGVSGELFFGEGSRLTVL.

This clonotype came up a few times. The V call is TRBV30, the J call TRBJ2-7, with D uncertain. The CDR3 covers 14 residues. Looked up from germline, CDR1 is GTSNPN and CDR2 is SVGIG (reference sequence). The V and J ends lost 0 bases and 3 bases respectively, with 12 bases between them. CDR3 DNA: TGTGCCTGGAGTGTACCTGGGTACGGCTACGAGCAGTACTTC. It encodes CAWSVPGYGYEQYF.

The chain has TRBV7-9 and TRBJ2-3; D might be TRBD1 (6 bases). The length of the CDR3 is 15 residues. Trimming removed 5 bases from V and 6 bases from J, with 18 bases in between. Germline V lookup: CDR1 SEHNR, CDR2 FQNEAQ (reference sequence). The CDR3 DNA reads TGTGCCAGCAGCCAGGCGGACAGCTCTTATGATACGCAGTATTTT. Protein product: CASSQADSSYDTQYF.

This clonotype was seen many times. V usage is TRBV6-2 or TRBV6-3 and J usage is TRBJ1-5; D is perhaps TRBD1 (6 bases). The CDR3 runs to 13 residues. V lost 7 bases, J lost 5 bases, and 12 bases lay in between. Looked up from germline, CDR1 is MNHEY and CDR2 is SVGEGT. CDR3 coding DNA: TGTGCCAGCACGGACAGACTGGATCAGCCCCAGCATTTT. Its protein is CASTDRLDQPQHF.

This clonotype has just a few counts. The V call is TRBV25-1, the J call TRBJ2-7, with D perhaps TRBD1 (6 bases). Trimming left V 4 bases short and J 3 bases short, with 13 bases between. The CDR3 length is 14 residues. From germline, CDR1 is MGHDK and CDR2 SYGVNS. This CDR3 reads CASSADRPFYEQYF. DNA for the CDR3: TGTGCCAGCAGTGCAGACAGGCCTTTCTACGAGCAGTACTTC.

This clonotype was found a few times. This chain links TRBV27 with TRBJ2-2, with TRBD2 matching over 13 bases. With V trimmed by 6 bases and J by 6 bases, 7 bases remained unmatched. Germline loops: CDR1 MNHEY, CDR2 SMNVEV (reference sequence). The CDR3 runs 16 residues. This CDR3 is CASSGTSGTIPGELFF. CDR3 bases: TGTGCCAGCAGCGGGACTAGCGGGACAATCCCCGGGGAGCTGTTTTTT.

This clonotype was counted at least ten times. The genes are TRBV12-3 or TRBV12-4 and TRBJ1-1; D might be TRBD1 (5 bases). The CDR3 runs to 14 residues. V dropped 1 base and J dropped 2 bases, with 8 bases sitting between them. The CDR3 DNA reads TGTGCCAGCAGTTTAGTACAGGCCAACACTGAAGCTTTCTTT. Its protein is CASSLVQANTEAFF.

This clonotype was counted at least ten times. The V gene is TRBV12-3 or TRBV12-4, the J gene TRBJ1-2; unclear D gene. The CDR3 runs to 15 residues. V lost 5 bases to trimming and J lost 4 bases, with 17 bases between them. The CDR3 DNA reads as TGTGCCAGCAGTCGGACTGATAGGGAAGGCTATGGCTACACCTTC. It specifies CASSRTDREGYGYTF.

This clonotype was found many times. V usage is TRBV4-1 and J usage is TRBJ1-6, with 10 bases matching TRBD1. Trimming cost V 8 bases and J 0 bases; bases outside gene matches: 1. The CDR3 length is 15 residues. The V gene's germline CDR1 is MGHRA and CDR2 YSYEKL. The CDR3 bases are TGCGCCAGCGGGACAGGGGTCTCCTATAATTCACCCCTCCACTTT. Protein: CASGTGVSYNSPLHF.

As regards this clonotype: It may be a read error: a sequence one base away is much more abundant. The rearrangement links TRBV30 to TRBJ1-2; D perhaps matches TRBD1 (6 bases). The CDR3 runs to 12 residues. Germline-derived CDR1 and CDR2 are GTSNPN and SVGIG (reference sequence). The CDR3 DNA is TGTGCCTGGAGTACAGGGAACTCTGGCTACACCTTC. Translated, it gives CAWSTGNSGYTF. Supplemented by reference TRBV30 and TRBJ1-2, the full variable domain reads SQTIHQWPATLVQPVGSPLSLECTVEGTSNPNLYWYRQAAGRGLQLLFYSVGIGQISSEVPQNLSASRPQDRQFILSSKKLLLSDSGFYLCAWSTGNSGYTFGSGTRLTVV.

In this sample, this clonotype turned up many times. In DNA form, the CDR3 reads TGTGCCAGCGCGGGAGGACCGAACACCGGGGAGCTGTTTTTT. Its translation: CASAGGPNTGELFF. V is TRBV9 and J is TRBJ2-2; TRBD2 agrees at 8 bases. Germline loops: CDR1 SGDLS, CDR2 YYNGEE. V dropped 7 bases and J dropped 0; count of bases not matched to a gene: 2. The CDR3 totals 14 residues.

This clonotype was recorded at least ten times. The CDR3 sequence is CATSHPGSGTYEQYF. The CDR3 nucleotides are TGTGCCACCAGCCACCCGGGTAGCGGGACCTACGAGCAGTACTTC. The chain recombines TRBV24-1 with TRBJ2-7; 8 nucleotides line up with TRBD2. V was clipped by 7 bases and J by 2 bases; unmatched bases: 9. The CDR3 contains 15 residues. Germline V lookup: CDR1 KGHDR, CDR2 SFDVKD.

This clonotype was observed at least ten times. The CDR3 spells CASSPLTWGGGNTIYF. The CDR3 DNA follows: TGTGCCAGCAGTCCCCTTACCTGGGGGGGAGGAAACACCATATATTTT. The chain joins TRBV28 to TRBJ1-3, with a weak D call TRBD1 (5 bases). The germline V gene has CDR1 MDHEN and CDR2 SYDVKM. With 5 bases removed from V and 4 bases from J, the gap between germline ends came to 18 bases. CDR3 length: 16 residues.

This chain joins TRBV19 and TRBJ2-2; D unclear. The germline V and J ends were trimmed by 4 bases and 1 base, with 13 bases remaining between them. In germline, CDR1 is LNHDA, CDR2 SQIVND (reference sequence). The CDR3 is made up of 16 amino acids. The CDR3 DNA reads as TGTGCCAGTAGTAGGTACGGCCTTCGGAACACCGGGGAGCTGTTTTTT. Translating it yields CASSRYGLRNTGELFF.

This clonotype was counted many times. The J gene is TRBJ1-2, the V gene TRBV6-1; 8 bases are a match to TRBD1. The CDR3 runs 14 residues. Germline loops: CDR1 MNHNS, CDR2 SASEGT. Unmatched junction bases numbered 8, after V lost 5 bases and J lost 6 bases. CDR3 sequence: CASSSHDRGDGYTF. In nucleotides, the CDR3 is TGTGCCAGCAGTTCCCATGACAGGGGCGATGGCTACACCTTC.

This clonotype was seen ten or more times. CDR3: CASAGWETQYF. In DNA, the CDR3 is TGTGCCAGCGCGGGATGGGAGACCCAGTACTTC. The chain links TRBV28 to TRBJ2-5; maybe TRBD2 (6 bases). From germline, CDR1 is MDHEN and CDR2 SYDVKM. Trimming left V 8 bases short and J 5 bases short, with 9 bases between. This CDR3 region has 11 residues.

This clonotype was seen once. With a much larger clone just one base away, this may be a read error. The CDR3 ends on some other residue instead of the conserved phenylalanine or tryptophan, so this is likely a read error. The chain couples TRBV7-9 to TRBJ2-5, with 9 bases identical to TRBD2. This CDR3 spans 14 amino acids. CDR1 is SEHNR and CDR2 is FQNEAQ in the germline V gene (reference sequence). V dropped 5 bases and J dropped 4; count of bases not matched to a gene: 5. The CDR3 sequence: CASSTAGGSETQYL. DNA for the CDR3: TGTGCCAGCAGCACAGCGGGAGGATCAGAGACCCAGTACCTC.

With respect to this clonotype: A read error may be the cause here, since a much bigger clone is one base away. The chain combines TRBV27 with TRBJ2-5, with D perhaps matching TRBD1 (5 bases). The V gene lost 3 bases and the J gene lost 4 bases, with 12 bases spanning the gap. Germline V gene sequence: CDR1 MNHEY, CDR2 SMNVEV (reference sequence). The CDR3 runs 14 residues. The CDR3 bases are TGTGCCAGCAGTTTCAGGGCAGTCCGAGAGACCCAGTACTTC. Amino acids: CASSFRAVRETQYF.

This clonotype was seen a single time. The genes are TRBV3-1 and TRBJ2-7; maybe TRBD1 (5 bases). Trimming cost V 1 base and J 0 bases, with 13 bases left between them. Per germline, CDR1 LGHDT and CDR2 YNNKEL (reference sequence). This CDR3 is built from 16 residues. The CDR3 coding sequence is TGTGCCAGCAGCCAAGTGGTCCAGGGAAGCTCCTACGAGCAGTACTTC. Translation gives CASSQVVQGSSYEQYF.

The chain joins TRBV2 to TRBJ2-7; 9 bases line up with TRBD1. Germline V lookup: CDR1 SNHLY, CDR2 FYNNEI. The CDR3 has 15 residues. Trimming cost V 6 bases and J 4 bases; bases outside gene matches: 10. The CDR3: CASSLRDRVGYEQYF. CDR3 nucleotide sequence: TGTGCCAGCAGCCTCCGGGACAGGGTAGGATACGAGCAGTACTTC.

This clonotype showed up just a few times. This chain uses TRBV6-1 with TRBJ1-2; D gene unclear. Trimming left V 8 bases short and J 8 bases short, with 21 bases between. The CDR3 runs to 14 residues. Germline CDR1 is MNHNS and CDR2 is SASEGT. The CDR3 DNA is TGTGCCAGCGGGGAAGGCAGTACGTCTAAGGGCTACACCTTC. Translation: CASGEGSTSKGYTF.

A few counts support this clonotype. The V call is TRBV4-2, the J call TRBJ2-6; D is unresolved. Trimming removed 0 bases at V and 0 bases at J, with 6 bases between. Per germline, CDR1 LGHNA and CDR2 YNFKEQ. The CDR3 extends over 16 amino acids. The chain's CDR3 is CASSQELGSGANVLTF. CDR3 DNA: TGTGCCAGCAGCCAAGAATTGGGCTCTGGGGCCAACGTCCTGACTTTC.

In its sample, this clonotype was seen many times. The J gene is TRBJ1-5, the V gene TRBV30; D not certain. The CDR3 contains 13 residues. V gave up 0 bases and J gave up 4 bases, with 7 bases separating them. Germline CDR1 and CDR2: GTSNPN and SVGIG (reference sequence). CDR3 sequence: CAWSVQRNQPQHF. The CDR3, as DNA: TGTGCCTGGAGTGTACAACGTAATCAGCCCCAGCATTTT.

This clonotype was counted at least ten times. The J gene is TRBJ1-1, the V gene TRBV5-5; D not resolved. The CDR3 is made up of 14 amino acids. Trimming stripped 4 bases from V and 3 bases from J, with 13 bases between. Germline CDR1 is SGHKS and CDR2 is YYEKEE (reference sequence). The DNA of the CDR3 is TGTGCCAGCAGCGCGGGATCCAGGTACACTGAAGCTTTCTTT. It codes for CASSAGSRYTEAFF. Combining the CDR3 with reference TRBV5-5 and TRBJ1-1 gives the whole variable domain DAGVTQSPTHLIKTRGQQVTLRCSPISGHKSVSWYQQVLGQGPQFIFQYYEKEERGRGNFPDRFSARQFPNYSSELNVNALLLGDSALYLCASSAGSRYTEAFFGQGTRLTVV.

Notes on this clonotype: A read error may be the cause here, since a much bigger clone is one base away. The chain joins TRBV5-4 to TRBJ2-5; 8 positions agree with TRBD1. The J segment lost 4 bases and the V segment lost 4 bases, leaving 3 bases of the junction unmatched. The CDR3 runs to 13 residues. Per the germline V gene, CDR1 is SGHNT and CDR2 is YYREEE (reference sequence). CDR3: CASSQDRVETQYF. The CDR3 DNA is TGTGCCAGCAGCCAGGACAGGGTAGAGACCCAGTACTTC.